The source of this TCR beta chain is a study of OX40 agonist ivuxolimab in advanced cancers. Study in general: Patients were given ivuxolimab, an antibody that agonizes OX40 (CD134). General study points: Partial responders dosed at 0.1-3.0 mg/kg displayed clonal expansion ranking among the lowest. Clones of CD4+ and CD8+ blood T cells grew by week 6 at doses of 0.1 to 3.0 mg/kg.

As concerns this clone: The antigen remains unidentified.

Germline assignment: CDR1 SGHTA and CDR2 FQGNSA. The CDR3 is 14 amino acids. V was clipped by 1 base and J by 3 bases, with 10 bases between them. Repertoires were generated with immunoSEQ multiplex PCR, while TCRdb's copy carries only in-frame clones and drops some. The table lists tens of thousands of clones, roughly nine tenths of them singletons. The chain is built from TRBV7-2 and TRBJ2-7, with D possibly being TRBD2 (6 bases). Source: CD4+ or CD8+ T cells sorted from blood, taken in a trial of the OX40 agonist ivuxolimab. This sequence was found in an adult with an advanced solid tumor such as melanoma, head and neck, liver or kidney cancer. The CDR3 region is CASSLEGLLYEQYF. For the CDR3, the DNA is TGTGCCAGCAGCTTAGAGGGACTCCTCTACGAGCAGTACTTC.